Listed here are 20 T cell receptor beta chains from one sample, sequenced in a study of PD-1 blockade in classical Hodgkin lymphoma. Assay: immunoSEQ multiplex PCR; the TCRdb copy retains only in-frame clones and omits some. The profile shows about 97,000 clones, over 70% of them singletons. Each patient experienced a relapse that followed autologous stem cell transplantation, and brentuximab vedotin exposure varied. Specimen: peripheral blood mononuclear cells (PBMCs), collected at baseline. Every receptor here comes from a human donor with classical Hodgkin lymphoma.

This chain joins TRBV7-2 and TRBJ2-1; D may be TRBD2 (5 bases). The CDR3 runs to 14 residues. Between the trimmed V and J ends, which lost 5 bases and 5 bases, there was a span of 13 bases. Germline-derived CDR1 and CDR2 are SGHTA and FQGNSA. The CDR3 is CASSERHQNNEQFF. As DNA, the CDR3 is TGTGCCAGCAGCGAGCGGCATCAGAACAATGAGCAGTTCTTC.

This rearrangement joins TRBV23-1 to TRBJ2-3; 13 bases agree with TRBD2. TRBV23-1 is noted as an ORF with a role that remains uncertain. The CDR3 is 21 residues long. V was clipped by 0 bases and J by 0 bases; unmatched bases: 12. Here the CDR3 reads CASSQSSGLAGEGPSTDTQYF. CDR3 in DNA: TGCGCCAGCAGTCAATCCTCCGGACTAGCGGGAGAGGGGCCTAGCACAGATACGCAGTATTTT.

This clone was counted a few times. The chain combines TRBV5-6 with TRBJ2-5; TRBD1 or TRBD2 may be the D gene (6 bases each). Germline V lookup: CDR1 SGHDT, CDR2 YYEEEE. V lost 0 bases to trimming and J lost 4 bases, with 10 bases between them. CDR3 length equals 14 residues. The CDR3 spells CASSLEQGGETQYF. In DNA form, the CDR3 reads TGTGCCAGCAGCTTGGAACAGGGAGGAGAGACCCAGTACTTC.

The chain is built from TRBV5-6 and TRBJ2-7; 9 positions agree with TRBD1. Unmatched junction bases numbered 6, after V lost 3 bases and J lost 2 bases. This CDR3 spans 15 amino acids. Germline V gives CDR1 SGHDT, CDR2 YYEEEE. The CDR3 DNA sequence: TGTGCCAGCAGCTCCGGGACAGGGAAGACCTACGAGCAGTACTTC. It yields the protein CASSSGTGKTYEQYF.

J is TRBJ1-1 and V is TRBV5-8, with 7 nucleotides matching TRBD1. CDR3 size: 14 residues. V was pared by 4 bases and J by 0 bases, with 3 bases of the junction left unmatched. Germline V lookup: CDR1 SGHTS, CDR2 YDEGEE. This CDR3 is CASSIGQVNTEAFF. CDR3 nucleotide sequence: TGTGCCAGCAGCATAGGACAGGTGAACACTGAAGCTTTCTTT.

This clone was recorded a few times. J is TRBJ2-1 and V is TRBV11-1; no reliable D call. The V end was cut by 0 bases, the J end by 9 bases, with 9 bases between. This CDR3 has 13 amino acids. Germline CDR1 and CDR2: SGHAT and FQDESV (reference sequence). The CDR3, as DNA: TGTGCCAGCAGCTTAGCGGGAAAGGGTGAGCAGTTCTTC. Amino acid sequence: CASSLAGKGEQFF. The full variable domain, with the rest looked up from reference TRBV11-1 and TRBJ2-1, is EAEVAQSPRYKITEKSQAVAFWCDPISGHATLYWYRQILGQGPELLVQFQDESVVDDSQLPKDRFSAERLKGVDSTLKIQPAELGDSAMYLCASSLAGKGEQFFGPGTRLTVL.

The chain is built from TRBV25-1 and TRBJ1-3; the D is unclear. The CDR3 length is 14 residues. Trimming cost V 5 bases and J 7 bases, with 15 bases left between them. CDR1 is MGHDK and CDR2 is SYGVNS in the germline V gene. In DNA form, the CDR3 reads TGTGCCAGCAGTAGCAGAGAGTGGTCGAACACCATATATTTT. It encodes CASSSREWSNTIYF.

This rearrangement joins TRBV5-5 to TRBJ1-1; maybe TRBD1 (5 bases). The CDR3 totals 17 residues. Germline V gene sequence: CDR1 SGHKS, CDR2 YYEKEE (reference sequence). The V end lost 7 bases, the J end lost 2 bases, and 24 bases lay between the germline ends. As DNA, the CDR3 is TGTGCCAGCGGAATCACTCCAACGGGACTTACCAACACTGAAGCTTTCTTT. It translates to CASGITPTGLTNTEAFF.

The chain uses TRBV5-5 and TRBJ2-1; TRBD1 matches 11 bases. V lost 4 bases, J lost 6 bases, and 9 bases stayed unmatched. This CDR3 contains 16 residues. From germline, CDR1 is SGHKS and CDR2 YYEKEE (reference sequence). The CDR3 DNA reads as TGTGCCAGCAGCCAAGGGACAGGGGGAGGTTTCAATGAGCAGTTCTTC. This gives the protein CASSQGTGGGFNEQFF.

The chain joins TRBV5-4 to TRBJ1-2; D remains ambiguous. Trimming stripped 1 base from V and 3 bases from J, with 4 bases between. The germline V gene has CDR1 SGHNT and CDR2 YYREEE (reference sequence). The CDR3 is 12 residues long. Written as DNA, the CDR3 is TGTGCCAGCAGCTTGACCGACTATGGCTACACCTTC. Translating gives CASSLTDYGYTF.

This chain connects TRBV19 to TRBJ2-1; 13 bases line up with TRBD2. The trim removed 5 bases at V and 0 bases at J, leaving 4 bases unmatched. This CDR3 is built from 17 residues. Per the germline V gene, CDR1 is LNHDA and CDR2 is SQIVND (reference sequence). The CDR3 region is CASSLGTSGVSYNEQFF. CDR3 DNA: TGTGCCAGTAGTCTTGGGACTAGCGGGGTCTCCTACAATGAGCAGTTCTTC.

This chain joins TRBV9 and TRBJ2-2, with 8 bases fitting TRBD2. Trimming took 3 bases from V and 5 from J; bases not matched to a gene: 6. This CDR3 has 15 residues. Germline lookup yields CDR1 SGDLS and CDR2 YYNGEE. The CDR3 spells CASSATASGTGELFF. The DNA for the CDR3 is TGTGCCAGCAGCGCCACGGCTAGCGGGACCGGGGAGCTGTTTTTT. The complete variable domain, with remaining parts taken from reference TRBV9 and TRBJ2-2, reads DSGVTQTPKHLITATGQRVTLRCSPRSGDLSVYWYQQSLDQGLQFLIQYYNGEERAKGNILERFSAQQFPDLHSELNLSSLELGDSALYFCASSATASGTGELFFGEGSRLTVL.

The J gene is TRBJ2-7, the V gene TRBV7-2; either TRBD1 or TRBD2 may supply D (6 bases each). V shed 3 bases and J shed 6 bases, with 15 bases lying between them. The V gene's germline CDR1 is SGHTA and CDR2 FQGNSA. There are 14 residues in the CDR3. The CDR3 DNA is TGTGCCAGCAGCTTCCCGGGGGCTGGCTCCGAGCAGTACTTC. It yields the protein CASSFPGAGSEQYF.

The chain couples TRBV12-5 to TRBJ1-5; perhaps TRBD1 as D (6 bases). Germline V CDR1 and CDR2: LGHNT, FRNRAP. This CDR3 is built from 15 residues. V lost 6 bases to trimming and J lost 1 base, with 13 bases between them. The CDR3 reads CASGPGDSSNQPQHF. DNA for the CDR3: TGTGCTAGTGGACCAGGGGACTCCAGCAATCAGCCCCAGCATTTT.

The V gene is TRBV7-7, the J gene TRBJ2-1; 7 bases match TRBD1. This CDR3 has 13 residues. Germline values: CDR1 SSHAT, CDR2 FNYEAQ (reference sequence). Trimming removed 6 bases from V and 6 bases from J; junction bases left unmatched: 5. Here the CDR3 reads CASSFDRVNEQFF. CDR3 nucleotide sequence: TGTGCCAGCAGTTTTGACAGGGTCAATGAGCAGTTCTTC.

This chain connects TRBV5-6 to TRBJ1-5, with a possible D match to TRBD1 (6 bases). Trimming left V 1 base short and J 1 base short, with 12 bases between. CDR1 is SGHDT and CDR2 is YYEEEE in the germline V gene. The CDR3 loop spans 16 amino acids. The CDR3 reads CASSLRGMSSNQPQHF. CDR3 coding DNA: TGTGCCAGCAGCTTGAGGGGGATGTCGAGCAATCAGCCCCAGCATTTT.

The chain couples TRBV10-3 to TRBJ2-3, with D uncertain. Germline V gene lookup returns CDR1 ENHRY and CDR2 SYGVKD. The ends were cut back, 3 bases at V and 4 bases at J, with 8 bases in the middle. The CDR3 is 13 amino acids. CDR3 sequence (DNA): TGTGCCATCAGTGAAGGGCGGCCAGATACGCAGTATTTT. It specifies CAISEGRPDTQYF.

The chain recombines TRBV7-2 with TRBJ2-6; no firm D call. V lost 6 bases to trimming and J lost 0 bases, with 15 bases between them. This CDR3 has 17 amino acids. Germline assignment: CDR1 SGHTA and CDR2 FQGNSA. The CDR3 is CASSSSTRASGANVLTF. The CDR3, as DNA: TGTGCCAGCAGTAGTTCGACCCGAGCCTCTGGGGCCAACGTCCTGACTTTC.

This CDR3 reads CASSGAFSNQPQHF. The CDR3 DNA reads as TGTGCCAGCAGTGGGGCATTTAGCAATCAGCCCCAGCATTTT. The chain carries TRBV6-6 and TRBJ1-5, with D possibly matching TRBD1 (5 bases). This CDR3 comprises 14 residues. The germline V and J ends were trimmed by 5 bases and 0 bases, with 8 bases remaining between them. CDR1 MNHNY and CDR2 SVGAGI come from the germline V gene (reference sequence).

The chain joins TRBV30 to TRBJ2-2; 9 positions match TRBD2. Per the germline V gene, CDR1 is GTSNPN and CDR2 is SVGIG (reference sequence). This CDR3 is built from 15 residues. Unmatched junction bases numbered 6, after V lost 2 bases and J lost 5 bases. The CDR3, as DNA: TGTGCCTGGAGTCGTCGAGCGGGAGGTACCGGGGAGCTGTTTTTT. It is translated as CAWSRRAGGTGELFF. Complete variable domain (other parts from reference TRBV30 and TRBJ2-2): SQTIHQWPATLVQPVGSPLSLECTVEGTSNPNLYWYRQAAGRGLQLLFYSVGIGQISSEVPQNLSASRPQDRQFILSSKKLLLSDSGFYLCAWSRRAGGTGELFFGEGSRLTVL.